The entry below describes one T cell receptor (beta chain). Libraries were prepared by immunoSEQ multiplex PCR; TCRdb keeps only in-frame clonotypes and omits some of them. The sample includes approximately 76,000 clones, just over 85% of them seen just once. These data originate in a study of technical replicates of blood from several donors. The CDR3 totals 14 residues. Trimming removed 4 bases at V and 5 bases at J, with 14 bases between. Germline V gene sequence: CDR1 ENHRY, CDR2 SYGVKD. The rearrangement uses TRBV10-3 and TRBJ1-2; D is undetermined. The material sequenced was PBMCs. The TCR sequence derives from a human donor in good health. Some clones in this sample may be carry-over from other donors' samples. CDR3 protein: CAISARQPDYGYTF. The CDR3, as DNA: TGTGCCATCAGTGCGCGGCAGCCTGATTATGGCTACACCTTC.